This entry lists 20 T cell receptor beta chains sequenced from one sample in a study of blood T cell repertoires in COVID-19 (dated by TCRdb to the early 2020s). To prepare the library, the immunoSEQ multiplex PCR assay was applied. The immuneACCESS repertoire file appears here via TCRdb, limited to in-frame rearrangements. These files lack a portion of the clones; in checked studies, under half of the deficit traces to unresolved V genes, and the cause of the others is not known. Here the sample has roughly 220,000 clones; roughly 75% occur a single time. In total, the top ten clones hold roughly 6% of the sample. Sequenced sample: peripheral blood. These receptors were collected from a woman aged 65 to 85 with acute or convalescent COVID-19.

The rearrangement links TRBV20-1 to TRBJ2-7, with 9 bases that match TRBD2. This CDR3 region has 14 residues. CDR1 is DFQATT, CDR2 SNEGSKA, per germline (reference sequence). The V segment lost 3 bases and the J segment 2 bases; nucleotides outside the gene matches: 5. The CDR3, as DNA: TGCAGTGCTAGTCCTAGCGGGACAACCTACGAGCAGTACTTC. Encoded protein: CSASPSGTTYEQYF.

This sequence joins TRBV2 and TRBJ1-6; TRBD1 matches 7 bases. CDR1 SNHLY and CDR2 FYNNEI come from the germline V gene. The CDR3 sequence is 15 residues long. V shed 4 bases and J 6 bases; nucleotides not matched to a gene: 6. The CDR3 DNA sequence: TGTGCCAGCAGTGCGACAGGGTCGGGTAATTCACCCCTCCACTTT. Translating it yields CASSATGSGNSPLHF. The full variable domain, completed using reference TRBV2 and TRBJ1-6, is EPEVTQTPSHQVTQMGQEVILRCVPISNHLYFYWYRQILGQKVEFLVSFYNNEISEKSEIFDDQFSVERPDGSNFTLKIRSTKLEDSAMYFCASSATGSGNSPLHFGNGTRLTVT.

The rearrangement uses TRBV10-2 and TRBJ2-5, with 8 bases fitting TRBD1. CDR1 and CDR2 from the germline V gene are WSHSY and SAAADI. The CDR3 has 13 amino acids. Trimming at V came to 3 bases and at J to 4 bases, leaving 1 base not matched to a gene. Written as DNA, the CDR3 is TGCGCCAGCAGTGAAGGGACAGGAGAGACCCAGTACTTC. As protein: CASSEGTGETQYF.

The chain has TRBV24-1 and TRBJ2-1; possible D gene TRBD2, 6 bases. V lost 3 bases to trimming and J lost 0 bases, with 14 bases between them. The CDR3 length is 17 residues. Looked up from germline, CDR1 is KGHDR and CDR2 is SFDVKD. The CDR3 DNA reads as TGTGCCACCAGTGATACTAGCCCCTTCAGCTCCTACAATGAGCAGTTCTTC. This encodes CATSDTSPFSSYNEQFF.

The rearrangement uses TRBV29-1 and TRBJ2-7; TRBD2 matches 8 bases. The V segment lost 4 bases and the J segment 5 bases; nucleotides outside the gene matches: 7. The CDR3 consists of 13 residues. Germline V gene sequence: CDR1 SQVTM, CDR2 ANQGSEA. As DNA, the CDR3 is TGCAGCGTTGCCTCATTAGCGGGAAACGAGCAGTACTTC. It codes for CSVASLAGNEQYF.

CDR3 sequence reads: CASSQDETGGWGYTF. The CDR3 DNA follows: TGCGCCAGCAGCCAAGACGAGACAGGGGGCTGGGGCTACACCTTC. This chain connects TRBV4-1 to TRBJ1-2; TRBD1 matches 10 bases. The CDR3 is 15 residues long. Trimming at V came to 0 bases and at J to 8 bases, leaving 6 bases not matched to a gene. Per the germline V gene, CDR1 is MGHRA and CDR2 is YSYEKL.

This chain uses TRBV4-1 with TRBJ2-1; 7 positions match TRBD2. CDR1 and CDR2 from the germline V gene are MGHRA and YSYEKL. This CDR3 spans 15 amino acids. With V trimmed by 4 bases and J by 1 base, 4 bases remained unmatched. CDR3 nucleotides: TGCGCCAGCAGCCGCGGGAGTCGGTCCTACAATGAGCAGTTCTTC. Its translation: CASSRGSRSYNEQFF.

The V and J genes are TRBV28 and TRBJ1-1; TRBD1 matches at 11 bases. Germline V gives CDR1 MDHEN, CDR2 SYDVKM. The CDR3 has 15 amino acids. Trimming took 4 bases from V and 4 from J; bases not matched to a gene: 5. CDR3: CASSSIGTGGTEAFF. CDR3 DNA sequence: TGTGCCAGCAGTTCGATCGGGACAGGGGGCACTGAAGCTTTCTTT.

This clone has a handful of counts. The rearrangement joins TRBV5-1 to TRBJ2-1; 8 positions agree with TRBD2. The V gene's germline CDR1 is SGHRS and CDR2 YFSETQ. The CDR3 is 16 amino acids. V was pared by 3 bases and J by 0 bases, with 5 bases of the junction left unmatched. The CDR3 loop is CASSSFSGNSYNEQFF. DNA for the CDR3: TGCGCCAGCAGCTCCTTTAGCGGGAACTCCTACAATGAGCAGTTCTTC.

The rearrangement links TRBV7-9 to TRBJ2-7, with 7 bases identical to TRBD2. Trimming at V came to 5 bases and at J to 5 bases, leaving 3 bases not matched to a gene. CDR1 and CDR2 from the germline V gene are SEHNR and FQNEAQ (reference sequence). The CDR3 totals 12 residues. CDR3 sequence (DNA): TGTGCCAGCAGCGAGGGGAGGGACGAGCAGTACTTC. Residues: CASSEGRDEQYF.

The genes are TRBV3-1 (or the pseudogene TRBV3-2) and TRBJ2-1, with 7 bases matching TRBD2. The junction had 9 bases not matched to a gene; V was cut back by 1 base and J by 9 bases. In germline, CDR1 is LGHDT, CDR2 YNNKEL (reference sequence). The length of the CDR3 is 15 residues. The CDR3 DNA reads as TGTGCCAGCAGCCAAGGGGGGGGAGGGCCAGGTGAGCAGTTCTTC. Translating it yields CASSQGGGGPGEQFF.

This chain links TRBV10-3 with TRBJ1-6; 8 nucleotides line up with TRBD1. Germline assignment: CDR1 ENHRY and CDR2 SYGVKD. Trimming removed 4 bases from V and 6 bases from J; junction bases left unmatched: 5. This CDR3 has 15 amino acids. CDR3 coding DNA: TGTGCCATCAGTGTGGACAGGGTGGGTAATTCACCCCTCCACTTT. Translation gives CAISVDRVGNSPLHF.

This chain joins TRBV7-6 and TRBJ1-3; 10 bases fit TRBD1. The germline V gene encodes CDR1 SGHVS and CDR2 FNYEAQ. The CDR3 consists of 17 residues. The ends lost 1 base at V and 3 bases at J; junction bases unmatched: 6. In DNA, the CDR3 is TGTGCCAGCAGCTTAGGGCACCGGACAGGGGGTGGAAACACCATATATTTT. It codes for CASSLGHRTGGGNTIYF.

The J gene is TRBJ1-1, the V gene TRBV7-2; 7 bases fit TRBD1. Germline V CDR1 and CDR2: SGHTA, FQGNSA. The CDR3 runs 15 residues. V was clipped by 3 bases and J by 2 bases; unmatched bases: 6. The CDR3 coding sequence is TGTGCCAGCAGCTTCGGGGACAGTACTAACACTGAAGCTTTCTTT. This encodes CASSFGDSTNTEAFF.

A few counts support this clone. V is TRBV28 and J is TRBJ2-7; the match to TRBD1 covers 7 bases. The trim removed 8 bases at V and 5 bases at J, leaving 9 bases unmatched. This CDR3 is built from 13 residues. CDR1 is MDHEN, CDR2 SYDVKM, per germline. The chain's CDR3 is CASLIDRDNEQYF. In DNA form, the CDR3 reads TGTGCCAGCTTAATTGACAGGGACAACGAGCAGTACTTC. The complete variable domain, with remaining parts taken from reference TRBV28 and TRBJ2-7, reads DVKVTQSSRYLVKRTGEKVFLECVQDMDHENMFWYRQDPGLGLRLIYFSYDVKMKEKGDIPEGYSVSREKKERFSLILESASTNQTSMYLCASLIDRDNEQYFGPGTRLTVT.

The chain recombines TRBV19 with TRBJ2-1, with 9 bases identical to TRBD2. The trim removed 7 bases at V and 7 bases at J, leaving 11 bases unmatched. Germline CDR1 LNHDA, CDR2 SQIVND (reference sequence). This CDR3 comprises 15 residues. Here the CDR3 DNA reads TGTGCCAGTATGGGGGTAGCGGGAGAAGATAATGAGCAGTTCTTC. Residues: CASMGVAGEDNEQFF.

V usage is TRBV19 and J usage is TRBJ1-2; D is unclear. This CDR3 has 15 residues. Trimming removed 4 bases at V and 1 base at J, with 13 bases between. CDR1 and CDR2 (germline): LNHDA, SQIVND (reference sequence). The chain's CDR3 is CASSTSARDNYGYTF. The CDR3 DNA reads TGTGCCAGTAGTACATCCGCGAGAGATAACTATGGCTACACCTTC. The whole variable domain, filled in from reference TRBV19 and TRBJ1-2, reads DGGITQSPKYLFRKEGQNVTLSCEQNLNHDAMYWYRQDPGQGLRLIYYSQIVNDFQKGDIAEGYSVSREKKESFPLTVTSAQKNPTAFYLCASSTSARDNYGYTFGSGTRLTVV.

This clone was observed a single time. The chain is built from TRBV6-6 and TRBJ2-3; TRBD1 matches 7 bases. Germline CDR1 MNHNY, CDR2 SVGAGI (reference sequence). The CDR3 runs to 16 residues. Trimming cost V 5 bases and J 0 bases; bases outside gene matches: 8. In DNA, the CDR3 is TGTGCCAGCAGTGGAAAGGGGACAGATAGCACAGATACGCAGTATTTT. The encoded protein is CASSGKGTDSTDTQYF.

This chain joins TRBV19 and TRBJ1-1; D is unresolved. Between the trimmed V and J ends, which lost 3 bases and 1 base, there was a span of 6 bases. CDR3 length equals 13 residues. Looked up from germline, CDR1 is LNHDA and CDR2 is SQIVND (reference sequence). CDR3 coding DNA: TGTGCCAGTAGTATCTTAGAGAACACTGAAGCTTTCTTT. This translates into CASSILENTEAFF.

The V gene is TRBV4-1, the J gene TRBJ2-7; 8 nucleotides align to TRBD2. Germline CDR1 reads MGHRA; CDR2 reads YSYEKL. The CDR3 has 16 amino acids. V was pared by 1 base and J by 2 bases, with 7 bases of the junction left unmatched. The CDR3 nucleotides are TGCGCCAGCAGCCAAGGTACCCTAGCGGGCACCTACGAGCAGTACTTC. This gives the protein CASSQGTLAGTYEQYF.